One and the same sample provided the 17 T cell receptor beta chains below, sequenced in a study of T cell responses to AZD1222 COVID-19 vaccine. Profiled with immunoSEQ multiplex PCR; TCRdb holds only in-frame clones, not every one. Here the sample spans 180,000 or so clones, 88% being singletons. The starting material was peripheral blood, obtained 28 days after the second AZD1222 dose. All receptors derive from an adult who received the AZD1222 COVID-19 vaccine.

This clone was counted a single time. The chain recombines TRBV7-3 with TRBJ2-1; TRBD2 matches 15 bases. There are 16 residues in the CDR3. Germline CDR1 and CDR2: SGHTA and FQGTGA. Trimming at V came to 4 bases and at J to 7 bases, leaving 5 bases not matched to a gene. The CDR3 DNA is TGTGCCAGCAGCTCATACGGGACTAGCGGGAGGAATGAGCAGTTCTTC. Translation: CASSSYGTSGRNEQFF.

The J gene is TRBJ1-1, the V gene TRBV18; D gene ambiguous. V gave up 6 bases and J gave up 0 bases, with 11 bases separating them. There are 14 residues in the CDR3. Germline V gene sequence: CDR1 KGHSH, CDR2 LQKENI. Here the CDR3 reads CASSANAMNTEAFF. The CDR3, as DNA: TGTGCCAGCTCGGCCAACGCGATGAACACTGAAGCTTTCTTT.

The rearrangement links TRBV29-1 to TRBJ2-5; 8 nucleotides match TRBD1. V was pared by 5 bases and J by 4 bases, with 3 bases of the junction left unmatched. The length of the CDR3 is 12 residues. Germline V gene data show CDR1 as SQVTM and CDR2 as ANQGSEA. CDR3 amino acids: CSVSRGRETQYF. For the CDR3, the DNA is TGCAGCGTTTCCAGGGGGCGAGAGACCCAGTACTTC.

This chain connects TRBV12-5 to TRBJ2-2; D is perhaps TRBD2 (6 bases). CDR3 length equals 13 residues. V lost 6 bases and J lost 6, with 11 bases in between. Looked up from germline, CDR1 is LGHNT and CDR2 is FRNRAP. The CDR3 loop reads CASGLREAGELFF. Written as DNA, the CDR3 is TGTGCTAGTGGCCTGAGGGAGGCCGGGGAGCTGTTTTTT.

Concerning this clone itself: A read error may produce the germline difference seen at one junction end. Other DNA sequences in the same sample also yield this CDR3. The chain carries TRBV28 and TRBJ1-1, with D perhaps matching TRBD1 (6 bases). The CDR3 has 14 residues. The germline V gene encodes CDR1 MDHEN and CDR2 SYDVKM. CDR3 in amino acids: CASSLEQGGAEAFF. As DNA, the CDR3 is TGCGCCAGCAGTTTAGAACAGGGCGGGGCTGAAGCTTTCTTT.

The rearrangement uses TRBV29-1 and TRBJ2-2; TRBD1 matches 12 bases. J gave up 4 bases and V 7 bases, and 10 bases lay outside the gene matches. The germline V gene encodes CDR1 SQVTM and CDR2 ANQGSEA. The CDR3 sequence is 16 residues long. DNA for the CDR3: TGCAGCGCCGATACCGGGACAGGGGGCTCCACCGGGGAGCTGTTTTTT. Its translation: CSADTGTGGSTGELFF.

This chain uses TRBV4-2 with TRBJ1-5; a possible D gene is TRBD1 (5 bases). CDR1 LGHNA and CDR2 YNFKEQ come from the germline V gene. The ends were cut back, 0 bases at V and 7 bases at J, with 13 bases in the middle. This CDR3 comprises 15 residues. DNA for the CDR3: TGTGCCAGCAGCCAAGAGGCGGCCCGGGGGCAGCCCCAGCATTTT. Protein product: CASSQEAARGQPQHF.

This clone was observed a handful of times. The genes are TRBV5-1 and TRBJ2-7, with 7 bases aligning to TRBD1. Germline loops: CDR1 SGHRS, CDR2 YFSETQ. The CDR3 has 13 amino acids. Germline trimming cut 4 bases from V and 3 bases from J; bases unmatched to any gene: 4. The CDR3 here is CASSPRTGYEQYF. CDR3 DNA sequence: TGCGCCAGCAGCCCAAGGACAGGCTACGAGCAGTACTTC.

CDR3 DNA sequence: TGTGCCAGCAGCGTAGGAGGTTCGGATTATGGCTACACCTTC. Amino acid sequence: CASSVGGSDYGYTF. The rearrangement joins TRBV9 to TRBJ1-2; no clear D. Germline CDR1 reads SGDLS; CDR2 reads YYNGEE. The CDR3 has 14 residues. V was trimmed by 0 bases and J by 5 bases, leaving 11 bases between them. Complete variable domain (other parts from reference TRBV9 and TRBJ1-2): DSGVTQTPKHLITATGQRVTLRCSPRSGDLSVYWYQQSLDQGLQFLIQYYNGEERAKGNILERFSAQQFPDLHSELNLSSLELGDSALYFCASSVGGSDYGYTFGSGTRLTVV.

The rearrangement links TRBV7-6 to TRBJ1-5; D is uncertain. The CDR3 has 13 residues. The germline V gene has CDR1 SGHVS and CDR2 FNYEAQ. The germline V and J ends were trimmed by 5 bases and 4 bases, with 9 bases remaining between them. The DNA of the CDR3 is TGTGCCAGCAGCCCCAACTCGAATCAGCCCCAGCATTTT. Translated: CASSPNSNQPQHF.

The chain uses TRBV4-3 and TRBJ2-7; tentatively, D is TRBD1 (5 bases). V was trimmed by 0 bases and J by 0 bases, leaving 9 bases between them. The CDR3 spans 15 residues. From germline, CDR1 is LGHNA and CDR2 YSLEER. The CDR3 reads CASSQEGQGSYEQYF. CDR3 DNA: TGCGCCAGCAGCCAAGAGGGGCAGGGCTCCTACGAGCAGTACTTC.

The CDR3 protein is CASSWTGFKPNQPQHF. The DNA for the CDR3 is TGTGCCAGTAGTTGGACAGGGTTTAAACCCAATCAGCCCCAGCATTTT. The chain couples TRBV19 to TRBJ1-5; TRBD1 agrees at 8 bases. The CDR3 runs to 16 residues. V dropped 5 bases and J dropped 3; count of bases not matched to a gene: 9. Germline loops: CDR1 LNHDA, CDR2 SQIVND (reference sequence).

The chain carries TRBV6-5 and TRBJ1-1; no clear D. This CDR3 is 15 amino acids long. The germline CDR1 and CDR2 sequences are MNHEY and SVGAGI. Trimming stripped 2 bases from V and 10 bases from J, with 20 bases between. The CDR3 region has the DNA TGTGCCAGCAGTTACGTGGCAATAGATCTCTCTCTAGCTTTCTTT. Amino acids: CASSYVAIDLSLAFF.

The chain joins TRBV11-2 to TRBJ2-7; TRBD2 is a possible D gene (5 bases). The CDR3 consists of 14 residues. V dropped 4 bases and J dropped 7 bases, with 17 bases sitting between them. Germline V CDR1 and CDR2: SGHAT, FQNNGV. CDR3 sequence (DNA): TGTGCCAGCAGCTCCACCCCCGTCTCGGGGGAGCAGTACTTC. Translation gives CASSSTPVSGEQYF.

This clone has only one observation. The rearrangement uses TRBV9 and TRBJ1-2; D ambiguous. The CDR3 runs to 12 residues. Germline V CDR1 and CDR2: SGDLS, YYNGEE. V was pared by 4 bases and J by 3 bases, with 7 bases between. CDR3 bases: TGTGCCAGCAGCCCCCTCGACTATGGCTACACCTTC. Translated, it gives CASSPLDYGYTF.

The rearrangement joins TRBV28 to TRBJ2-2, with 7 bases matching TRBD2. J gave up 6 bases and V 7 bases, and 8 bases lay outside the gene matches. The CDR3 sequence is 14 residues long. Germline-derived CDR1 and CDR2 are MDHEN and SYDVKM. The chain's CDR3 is CASTRAGTSGELFF. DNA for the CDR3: TGTGCCAGCACCAGAGCGGGAACGTCCGGGGAGCTGTTTTTT.

DNA for the CDR3: TGTGCCAGCAACAGACAGGGCGGGTCAGATACGCAGTATTTT. Translated, it gives CASNRQGGSDTQYF. The chain is built from TRBV11-2 and TRBJ2-3; 7 nucleotides agree with TRBD1. The CDR3 runs 14 residues. V lost 7 bases to trimming and J lost 4 bases; unmatched junction nucleotides: 8. Germline V gene lookup returns CDR1 SGHAT and CDR2 FQNNGV.